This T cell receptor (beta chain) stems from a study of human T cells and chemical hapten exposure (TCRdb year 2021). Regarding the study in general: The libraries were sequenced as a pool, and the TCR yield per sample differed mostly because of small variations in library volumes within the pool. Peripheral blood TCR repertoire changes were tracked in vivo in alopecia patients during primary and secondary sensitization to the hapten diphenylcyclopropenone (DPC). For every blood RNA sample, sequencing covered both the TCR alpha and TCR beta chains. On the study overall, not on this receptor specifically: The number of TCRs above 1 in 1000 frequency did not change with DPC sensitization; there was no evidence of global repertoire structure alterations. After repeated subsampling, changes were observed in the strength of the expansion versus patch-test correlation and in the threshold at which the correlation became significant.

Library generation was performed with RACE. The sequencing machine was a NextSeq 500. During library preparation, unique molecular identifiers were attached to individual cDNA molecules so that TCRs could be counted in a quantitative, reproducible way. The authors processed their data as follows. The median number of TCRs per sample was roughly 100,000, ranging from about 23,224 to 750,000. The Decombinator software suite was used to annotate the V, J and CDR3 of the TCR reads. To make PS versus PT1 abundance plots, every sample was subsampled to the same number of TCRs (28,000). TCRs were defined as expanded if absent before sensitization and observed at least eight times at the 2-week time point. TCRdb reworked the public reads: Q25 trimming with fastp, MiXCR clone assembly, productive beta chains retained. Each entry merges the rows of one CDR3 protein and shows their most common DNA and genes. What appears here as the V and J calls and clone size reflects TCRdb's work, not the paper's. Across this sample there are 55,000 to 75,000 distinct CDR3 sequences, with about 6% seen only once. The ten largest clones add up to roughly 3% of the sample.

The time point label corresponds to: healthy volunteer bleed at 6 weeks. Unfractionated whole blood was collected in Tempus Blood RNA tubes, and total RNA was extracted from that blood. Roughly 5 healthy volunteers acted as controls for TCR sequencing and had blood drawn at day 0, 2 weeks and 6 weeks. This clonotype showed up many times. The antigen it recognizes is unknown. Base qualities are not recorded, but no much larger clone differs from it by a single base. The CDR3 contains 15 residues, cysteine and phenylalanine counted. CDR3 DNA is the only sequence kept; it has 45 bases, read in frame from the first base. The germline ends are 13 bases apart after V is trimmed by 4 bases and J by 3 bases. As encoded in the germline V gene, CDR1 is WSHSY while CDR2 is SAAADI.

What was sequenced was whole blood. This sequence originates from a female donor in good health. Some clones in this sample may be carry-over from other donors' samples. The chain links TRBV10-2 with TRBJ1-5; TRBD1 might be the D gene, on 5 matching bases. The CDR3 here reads CASSGTGQPNQPQHF. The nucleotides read TGCGCCAGCAGTGGCACAGGCCAGCCCAATCAGCCCCAGCATTTT.